This T cell receptor (beta chain) was recovered during a study of blood T cells in healthy people across ages. General study results and limits: The CMV status of each donor remained undetermined, and this could have confounded shifts in expanded clonotypes.

The germline CDR1 and CDR2 sequences are LGHDT and YNNKEL (reference sequence). CDR3 length equals 17 residues. V lost 2 bases and J lost 7; bases outside the gene matches: 10. A second about 6 to 11 cycle PCR used barcoded and J-beta primers. A single record per CDR3 protein comes from TCRdb applying MiXCR to the 5' RACE reads. The repertoire includes some 1.6 million distinct CDR3 sequences, about 31% of them detected once, and approximately 11% sits in the top ten. This clonotype was picked up many times. What it binds is not known. The TCR comes from a woman aged 25 to 39 in good health. Sequencing used blood. The rearrangement joins TRBV3-1 to TRBJ1-6; 8 nucleotides agree with TRBD1. In DNA, the CDR3 is TGTGCCAGCAGCCAATTGACCCATAACAGGGGGAATTCACCCCTCCACTTT. Its protein product is CASSQLTHNRGNSPLHF.